This T cell receptor (beta chain) stems from a study of blood T cell repertoires in COVID-19. V was pared by 4 bases and J by 1 base, with 9 bases of the junction left unmatched. The CDR3 is made up of 16 amino acids. Germline loops: CDR1 SGHRS, CDR2 YFSETQ. Assay used: immunoSEQ multiplex PCR; TCRdb lists only in-frame clones, some missing. The data show roughly 100,000 clones, more than 85% seen once. The sequenced material came from peripheral blood. The chain is built from TRBV5-1 and TRBJ2-7, with 9 positions matching TRBD2. The source is a man between 18 and 35 years old with acute or convalescent COVID-19. The CDR3 loop is CASSLYSGGLSYEQYF. The CDR3 nucleotides read TGCGCCAGCAGCCTATATAGCGGGGGCCTTTCCTACGAGCAGTACTTC.